The sample holds a few counts of the clone carrying this T cell receptor beta chain. The sample originates from a study of identical twins. The CDR3 is 15 amino acids. CDR1 and CDR2 from the germline V gene are MDHEN and SYDVKM. V was cut by 5 bases and J by 1 base, with 14 bases left in between. TCRdb re-called the 5' RACE reads through MiXCR, storing one row per CDR3 protein. Of approximately 300,000 distinct CDR3 sequences detected, 9.5% appear once; the ten largest clones hold 7% to 8.5%. A further study also used this sample, focusing on yellow fever vaccine responses in identical twins.

The J gene is TRBJ2-5, the V gene TRBV28; tentatively, D is TRBD1 (6 bases). The clonotype was recovered from a woman aged 18 to 35 in good health. Sequenced: CD8+ T cells sorted from blood. The CDR3 is CASSPEQGPQETQYF. CDR3 DNA: TGTGCCAGCAGTCCCGAACAGGGTCCCCAAGAGACCCAGTACTTC.